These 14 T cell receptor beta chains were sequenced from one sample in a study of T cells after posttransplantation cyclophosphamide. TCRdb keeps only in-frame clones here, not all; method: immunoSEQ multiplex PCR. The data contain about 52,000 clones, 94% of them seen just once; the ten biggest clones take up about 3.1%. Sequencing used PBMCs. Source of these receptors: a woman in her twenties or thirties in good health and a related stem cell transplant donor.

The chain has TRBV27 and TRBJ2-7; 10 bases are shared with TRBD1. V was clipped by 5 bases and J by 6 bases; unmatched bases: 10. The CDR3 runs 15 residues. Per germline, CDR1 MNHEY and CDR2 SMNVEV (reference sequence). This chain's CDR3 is CASSDAGTGVLEQYF. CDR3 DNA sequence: TGTGCCAGCAGTGACGCCGGGACAGGGGTTCTCGAGCAGTACTTC.

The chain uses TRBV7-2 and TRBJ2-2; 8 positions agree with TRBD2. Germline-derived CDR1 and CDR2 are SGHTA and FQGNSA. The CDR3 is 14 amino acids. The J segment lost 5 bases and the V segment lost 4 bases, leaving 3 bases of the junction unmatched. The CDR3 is CASSSGGKTGELFF. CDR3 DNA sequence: TGTGCCAGCAGCTCGGGGGGGAAAACCGGGGAGCTGTTTTTT.

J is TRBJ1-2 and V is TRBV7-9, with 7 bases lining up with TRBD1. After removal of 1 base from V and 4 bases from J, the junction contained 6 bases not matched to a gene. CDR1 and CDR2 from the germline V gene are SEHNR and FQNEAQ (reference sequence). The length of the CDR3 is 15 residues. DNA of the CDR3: TGTGCCAGCAGCTTAGGAGGGGGCGTCGGCTATGGCTACACCTTC. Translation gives CASSLGGGVGYGYTF.

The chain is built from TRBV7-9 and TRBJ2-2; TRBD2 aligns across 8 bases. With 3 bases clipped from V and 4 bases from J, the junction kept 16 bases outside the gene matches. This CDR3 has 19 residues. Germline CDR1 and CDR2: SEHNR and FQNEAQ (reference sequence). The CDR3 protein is CASSFVGLGYTQRTGELFF. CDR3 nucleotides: TGTGCCAGCAGCTTTGTGGGACTAGGATACACACAACGCACCGGGGAGCTGTTTTTT.

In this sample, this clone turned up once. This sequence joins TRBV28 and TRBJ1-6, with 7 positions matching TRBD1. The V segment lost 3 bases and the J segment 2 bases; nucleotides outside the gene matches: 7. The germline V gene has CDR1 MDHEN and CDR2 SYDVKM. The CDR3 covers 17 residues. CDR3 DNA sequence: TGTGCCAGCAGTTTTATGATCGGGACAGCCTATAATTCACCCCTCCACTTT. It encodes CASSFMIGTAYNSPLHF.

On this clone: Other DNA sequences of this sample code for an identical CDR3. The CDR3 sequence: CASSNQGQGVHGYTF. The CDR3 DNA reads as TGTGCCAGTAGTAACCAGGGACAGGGGGTGCATGGCTACACCTTC. The J gene is TRBJ1-2, the V gene TRBV19; TRBD1 matches at 11 bases. The CDR3 extends over 15 amino acids. Per the germline V gene, CDR1 is LNHDA and CDR2 is SQIVND (reference sequence). V was clipped by 4 bases and J by 6 bases; unmatched bases: 7.

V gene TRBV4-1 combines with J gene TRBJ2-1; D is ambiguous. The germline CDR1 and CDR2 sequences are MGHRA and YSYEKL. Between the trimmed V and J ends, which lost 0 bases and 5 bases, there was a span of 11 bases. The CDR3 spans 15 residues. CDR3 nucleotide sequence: TGCGCCAGCAGCCAAGATCAACAGTCCGACAATGAGCAGTTCTTC. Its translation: CASSQDQQSDNEQFF.

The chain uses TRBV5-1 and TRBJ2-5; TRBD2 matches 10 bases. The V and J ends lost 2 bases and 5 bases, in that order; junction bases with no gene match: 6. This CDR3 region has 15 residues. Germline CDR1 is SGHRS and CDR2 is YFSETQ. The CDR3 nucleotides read TGCGCCAGCAGCTTTGGTAGCGGGGGGTTCGAGACCCAGTACTTC. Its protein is CASSFGSGGFETQYF.

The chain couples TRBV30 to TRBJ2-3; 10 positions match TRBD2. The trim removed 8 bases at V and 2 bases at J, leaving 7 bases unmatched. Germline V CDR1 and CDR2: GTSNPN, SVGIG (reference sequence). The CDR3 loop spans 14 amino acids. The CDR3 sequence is CAGSGGLTTDTQYF. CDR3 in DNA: TGTGCCGGTAGCGGGGGGCTAACCACAGATACGCAGTATTTT.

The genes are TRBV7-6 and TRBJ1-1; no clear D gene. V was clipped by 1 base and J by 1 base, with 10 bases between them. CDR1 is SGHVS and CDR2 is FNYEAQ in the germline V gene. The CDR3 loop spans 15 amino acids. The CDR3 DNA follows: TGTGCCAGCAGCTTAGGGGGAGGCCCGAACACTGAAGCTTTCTTT. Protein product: CASSLGGGPNTEAFF.

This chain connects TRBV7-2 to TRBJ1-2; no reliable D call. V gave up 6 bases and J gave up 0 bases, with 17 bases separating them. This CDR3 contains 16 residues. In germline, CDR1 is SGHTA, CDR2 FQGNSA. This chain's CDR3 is CASSSRWQEPNYGYTF. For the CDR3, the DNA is TGTGCCAGCAGTTCGAGATGGCAGGAACCTAACTATGGCTACACCTTC.

CDR3 sequence reads: CASTWRDSNQPQHF. Written as DNA, the CDR3 is TGTGCCAGCACCTGGAGGGATAGCAATCAGCCCCAGCATTTT. V is TRBV28 and J is TRBJ1-5; D not resolved. This CDR3 region has 14 residues. Germline values: CDR1 MDHEN, CDR2 SYDVKM. V lost 7 bases to trimming and J lost 0 bases, with 10 bases between them. Full variable domain (missing parts from reference TRBV28 and TRBJ1-5): DVKVTQSSRYLVKRTGEKVFLECVQDMDHENMFWYRQDPGLGLRLIYFSYDVKMKEKGDIPEGYSVSREKKERFSLILESASTNQTSMYLCASTWRDSNQPQHFGDGTRLSIL.

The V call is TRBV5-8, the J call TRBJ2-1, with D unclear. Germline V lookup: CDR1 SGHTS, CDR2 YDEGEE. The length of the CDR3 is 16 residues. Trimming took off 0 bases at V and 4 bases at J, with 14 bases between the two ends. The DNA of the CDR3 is TGTGCCAGCAGCTTGGAGTTTGGTACCGGTTACAATGAGCAGTTCTTC. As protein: CASSLEFGTGYNEQFF. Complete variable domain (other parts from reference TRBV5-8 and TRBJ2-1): EAGVTQSPTHLIKTRGQQATLRCSPISGHTSVYWYQQALGLGLQFLLWYDEGEERNRGNFPPRFSGRQFPNYSSELNVNALELEDSALYLCASSLEFGTGYNEQFFGPGTRLTVL.

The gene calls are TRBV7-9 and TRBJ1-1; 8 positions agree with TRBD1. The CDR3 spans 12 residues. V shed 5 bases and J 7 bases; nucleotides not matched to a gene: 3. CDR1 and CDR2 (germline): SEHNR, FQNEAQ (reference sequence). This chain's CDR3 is CASSPGGSEAFF. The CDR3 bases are TGTGCCAGCAGCCCAGGGGGCAGTGAAGCTTTCTTT.